Presented here are 21 T cell receptor beta chains from one specimen sequenced in a study of T-cell memory formation after mild COVID-19. TCRdb itself ran the 5' RACE reads through MiXCR, one entry per CDR3 protein. The data show about 600,000 distinct CDR3 sequences, with less than 25% seen just once and around 9.2% held by the top ten. Sequencing was carried out using PBMCs or a T cell subset sorted from them (not recorded which). Receptor source: an adult woman who had mild COVID-19 (a few samples of this study predate the infection). Cell type and time point are not known.

V and J are TRBV7-6 and TRBJ2-1, with a weak D call TRBD2 (6 bases). Germline V gives CDR1 SGHVS, CDR2 FNYEAQ. This CDR3 has 16 amino acids. Trimming stripped 5 bases from V and 0 bases from J, with 14 bases between. This chain's CDR3 is CASSRPSVSSYNEQFF. In DNA form, the CDR3 reads TGTGCCAGCAGCCGTCCTAGCGTTAGCTCCTACAATGAGCAGTTCTTC. Full variable domain (remainder filled in from reference TRBV7-6 and TRBJ2-1): GAGVSQSPRYKVTKRGQDVALRCDPISGHVSLYWYRQALGQGPEFLTYFNYEAQQDKSGLPNDRFSAERPEGSISTLTIQRTEQRDSAMYRCASSRPSVSSYNEQFFGPGTRLTVL.

This clonotype was seen more than once but under ten times. The chain carries TRBV3-1 and TRBJ2-7; 7 positions match TRBD1. Germline CDR1 is LGHDT and CDR2 is YNNKEL (reference sequence). The CDR3 has 19 residues. The J segment lost 6 bases and the V segment lost 2 bases, leaving 22 bases of the junction unmatched. CDR3 DNA: TGTGCCAGCAGCCAACCCCTCAGGCCGGGACAGACAATTGGTCGCGAGCAGTACTTC. Its translation is CASSQPLRPGQTIGREQYF.

This clonotype was observed a few times. This chain connects TRBV20-1 to TRBJ2-7, with 8 bases matching TRBD1. V was clipped by 6 bases and J by 3 bases; unmatched bases: 7. This CDR3 contains 13 residues. Germline V gene sequence: CDR1 DFQATT, CDR2 SNEGSKA (reference sequence). This chain's CDR3 is CSAPTGAHYEQYF. For the CDR3, the DNA is TGCAGTGCCCCGACAGGGGCCCACTACGAGCAGTACTTC.

The V call is TRBV5-6, the J call TRBJ2-3; either TRBD1 or TRBD2 may supply D (5 bases each). V dropped 4 bases and J dropped 3 bases, with 21 bases sitting between them. Per germline, CDR1 SGHDT and CDR2 YYEEEE. The CDR3 loop spans 17 amino acids. The CDR3 loop reads CASSPPQGLGGTDTQYF. Here the CDR3 DNA reads TGTGCCAGCAGCCCTCCCCAGGGCCTCGGAGGAACAGATACGCAGTATTTT.

This clonotype occurred many times. J is TRBJ2-7 and V is TRBV5-6; D is perhaps TRBD2 (6 bases). This CDR3 spans 14 amino acids. V dropped 4 bases and J dropped 3 bases, with 14 bases sitting between them. The germline CDR1 and CDR2 sequences are SGHDT and YYEEEE. CDR3 sequence reads: CASSHIVGGYEQYF. Written as DNA, the CDR3 is TGTGCCAGCAGCCATATCGTCGGGGGCTACGAGCAGTACTTC.

In its sample, this clonotype was seen many times. The junction does not match germline at one end; this may be a read error. In DNA, the CDR3 is TGTGCCACCAGTTTTCGGGGAACTGGAAACACCATATATTTT. It translates to CATSFRGTGNTIYF. V usage is TRBV28 and J usage is TRBJ1-3; unclear D gene. The CDR3 is 14 amino acids. The germline V gene encodes CDR1 MDHEN and CDR2 SYDVKM.

This clonotype appeared many times. This rearrangement joins TRBV30 to TRBJ1-1, with D possibly matching TRBD1 (5 bases). V shed 6 bases and J shed 5 bases, with 22 bases lying between them. CDR3 size: 15 residues. Germline CDR1 GTSNPN, CDR2 SVGIG (reference sequence). CDR3 coding DNA: TGTGCCTGTCGCGGGCCAGGACAAAAATCGACTGAAGCTTTCTTT. Amino acids: CACRGPGQKSTEAFF.

The chain couples TRBV4-3 to TRBJ2-5; D remains ambiguous. CDR3 length: 18 amino acids. Germline CDR1 LGHNA, CDR2 YSLEER. With 0 bases removed from V and 9 bases from J, the gap between germline ends came to 26 bases. The CDR3 nucleotides read TGCGCCAGCAGCCAAGATCTTTGGCGAAGCGAGCGATCGGAATCCCAGTACTTC. This codes for CASSQDLWRSERSESQYF.

The rearrangement joins TRBV6-6 to TRBJ1-2; D not resolved. The CDR3 has 14 amino acids. V lost 0 bases and J lost 2, with 7 bases in between. CDR1 and CDR2 from the germline V gene are MNHNY and SVGAGI (reference sequence). Here the CDR3 reads CASSYSGRNYGYTF. The CDR3, as DNA: TGTGCCAGCAGTTACTCAGGGCGGAACTATGGCTACACCTTC.

CDR3 DNA sequence: TGTGCCAGCCCGACTAGCGGGAGGGGCAATGAGCAGTTCTTC. Its protein is CASPTSGRGNEQFF. The chain joins TRBV5-4 to TRBJ2-1; 14 bases fit TRBD2. This CDR3 spans 14 amino acids. Germline V gene lookup returns CDR1 SGHNT and CDR2 YYREEE (reference sequence). The V segment lost 7 bases and the J segment 6 bases; nucleotides outside the gene matches: 3.

This clonotype has just a few counts. The genes are TRBV7-9 and TRBJ2-1, with D perhaps TRBD1 (6 bases). This CDR3 has 15 residues. The V gene's germline CDR1 is SEHNR and CDR2 FQNEAQ (reference sequence). Trimming took off 2 bases at V and 8 bases at J, with 16 bases between the two ends. The CDR3 DNA follows: TGTGCCAGCAGCTTACGGACTTCCCCAGGGGATGAGCAGTTCTTC. Translating gives CASSLRTSPGDEQFF.

Only one count was recorded for this clonotype. The chain employs TRBV4-1 and TRBJ2-7; tentative D call: TRBD1 (5 bases). Trimming pared 4 bases from V and 2 bases from J, leaving 15 bases between. Looked up from germline, CDR1 is MGHRA and CDR2 is YSYEKL. The CDR3 spans 15 residues. DNA for the CDR3: TGCGCCAGCAGCCCGACTCTGGGGCTGCCCTACGAGCAGTACTTC. Protein product: CASSPTLGLPYEQYF.

In regard to this clonotype: The junction does not match germline at one end; this may be a read error. This sequence joins TRBV15 and TRBJ2-4; 7 nucleotides align to TRBD1. The length of the CDR3 is 15 residues. Germline V CDR1 and CDR2: LNHNV, YYDKDF (reference sequence). The CDR3: CATSRGRDSQNLQYF. CDR3 nucleotide sequence: TGTGCCACCAGCCGGGGAAGGGACAGTCAAAACCTTCAGTACTTC.

This clonotype was picked up a small number of times. The rearrangement joins TRBV5-1 to TRBJ2-1, with TRBD1 matching over 9 bases. Germline CDR1 reads SGHRS; CDR2 reads YFSETQ. The CDR3 runs 15 residues. Trimming at V came to 5 bases and at J to 8 bases, leaving 11 bases not matched to a gene. The CDR3 bases are TGCGCCAGCAGTTTAGGGGACAGGGTTGTTGATGAGCAGTTCTTC. Translating gives CASSLGDRVVDEQFF. The complete variable domain, with remaining parts taken from reference TRBV5-1 and TRBJ2-1, reads KAGVTQTPRYLIKTRGQQVTLSCSPISGHRSVSWYQQTPGQGLQFLFEYFSETQRNKGNFPGRFSGRQFSNSRSEMNVSTLELGDSALYLCASSLGDRVVDEQFFGPGTRLTVL.

In this sample, this clonotype turned up a few times. The genes are TRBV19 and TRBJ2-1; no clear D gene. CDR1 is LNHDA and CDR2 is SQIVND in the germline V gene (reference sequence). V lost 3 bases to trimming and J lost 6 bases, with 9 bases between them. This CDR3 is 13 amino acids long. As DNA, the CDR3 is TGTGCCAGTAGTATCAGGCTACCCAATGAGCAGTTCTTC. Translating it yields CASSIRLPNEQFF.

The V gene is TRBV6-2 or TRBV6-3, the J gene TRBJ2-2, with 14 bases fitting TRBD2. The CDR3 consists of 17 residues. The V gene end was trimmed by 4 bases and the J gene end by 7 bases; junction bases not matched to a gene: 8. In germline, CDR1 is MNHEY, CDR2 SVGEGT. CDR3 protein: CASSLLGLAGGIGELFF. CDR3 sequence (DNA): TGTGCCAGCAGTTTACTAGGACTAGCGGGAGGAATCGGGGAGCTGTTTTTT.

The chain combines TRBV11-2 with TRBJ2-2; the match to TRBD1 covers 7 bases. Germline V gives CDR1 SGHAT, CDR2 FQNNGV. This CDR3 is 19 amino acids long. V lost 5 bases to trimming and J lost 4 bases; unmatched junction nucleotides: 19. The CDR3 sequence is CASSPDVDRARGSTGELFF. CDR3 nucleotides: TGTGCCAGCAGCCCAGACGTTGACAGGGCTAGAGGGAGCACCGGGGAGCTGTTTTTT.

V gene TRBV29-1 combines with J gene TRBJ2-7, with TRBD2 as a possible D gene (5 bases). Deletions cut 3 bases from V and 5 bases from J, with 17 bases between. CDR3 length: 14 residues. Germline V gene sequence: CDR1 SQVTM, CDR2 ANQGSEA. This CDR3 reads CSVERPGTYNEQYF. The CDR3 region has the DNA TGCAGCGTTGAGAGACCGGGAACTTATAACGAGCAGTACTTC.

The J gene is TRBJ1-2, the V gene TRBV20-1; D might be TRBD1 (5 bases). Germline CDR1 reads DFQATT; CDR2 reads SNEGSKA (reference sequence). The CDR3 spans 14 residues. V was trimmed by 5 bases and J by 2 bases, leaving 15 bases between them. This CDR3 reads CSAPRGAGNYGYTF. The CDR3 nucleotides read TGCAGTGCTCCGAGGGGTGCGGGCAACTATGGCTACACCTTC.

V gene TRBV29-1 combines with J gene TRBJ1-2; tentatively, D is TRBD1 (5 bases). The CDR3 totals 12 residues. The germline gives CDR1 SQVTM, CDR2 ANQGSEA. V shed 3 bases and J shed 7 bases, with 12 bases lying between them. The CDR3 nucleotides are TGCAGCGTTGACAGGGAGAGTGTTGGCTACACCTTC. Translation gives CSVDRESVGYTF.

This chain links TRBV12-3 or TRBV12-4 with TRBJ1-1; D might be TRBD1 (5 bases). CDR3 size: 16 residues. The V gene lost 5 bases and the J gene lost 4 bases, with 20 bases spanning the gap. In DNA form, the CDR3 reads TGTGCCAGCAGTGGTGCGGTAGGGGTCGGTGGCACTGAAGCTTTCTTT. Translated: CASSGAVGVGGTEAFF.